Listed below are T cell receptor beta chains from one sample, sequenced in a study of blood T cell repertoires in COVID-19. Some clones are missing from TCRdb's copy, which holds only in-frame ones; the method was immunoSEQ multiplex PCR. The sample carries over 150,000 clones, 84% recorded once. The sequenced sample consisted of PBMCs or T cells enriched from blood (not recorded which). The receptors stem from a man in his forties who had recovered from COVID-19. The CDR3 runs from the conserved cysteine through the conserved F or W. A D gene is named only where the DNA matches it firmly. Part of the rows lack a size; the others show once, few, many or a class for expanded clones.

>TRBV27|14|TRBJ2-1|.|.
CASSPRGSYNEQFF
TGTGCCAGCAGTCCCCGGGGATCCTACAATGAGCAGTTCTTC
>TRBV13|15|TRBJ1-1|.|.
CASSLGVRVNTEAFF
TGTGCCAGCAGCTTAGGTGTCCGTGTGAACACTGAAGCTTTCTTT
>TRBV28|13|TRBJ1-2|.|TRBD1
CASTNSRGLGYTF
TGTGCCAGCACCAACAGCAGGGGGCTTGGCTACACCTTC
>TRBV5-4|13|TRBJ1-6|.|.
CASSPDRSSPLHF
TGTGCCAGCAGCCCCGACAGAAGTTCACCCCTCCACTTT
>TRBV11-2|15|TRBJ1-4|.|TRBD1
CASSSIQGANEKLFF
TGTGCCAGCAGCTCTATTCAGGGGGCGAATGAAAAACTGTTTTTT
>TRBV9|13|TRBJ1-2|.|.
CASSPDSNYGYTF
TGTGCCAGCAGCCCTGACAGTAACTATGGCTACACCTTC
>TRBV3-1/TRBV3-2|17|TRBJ1-3|few|.
CASSTHPTGHSGNTIYF
TGTGCCAGCAGCACCCACCCCACAGGGCACTCTGGAAACACCATATATTTT
>TRBV24-1|15|TRBJ2-1|once|TRBD1
CATSDRKTGGYEQFF
TGTGCCACCAGTGACCGAAAGACAGGGGGCTATGAGCAGTTCTTC
>TRBV11-2|18|TRBJ2-7|.|TRBD1
CASSPIRTGTGDSYEQYF
TGTGCCAGCAGCCCTATCCGGACCGGGACAGGGGACTCCTACGAGCAGTACTTC
>TRBV19|15|TRBJ1-3|.|.
CASSIQRLPGNTIYF
TGTGCCAGTAGTATTCAGCGGTTGCCTGGAAACACCATATATTTT
>TRBV6-6|15|TRBJ1-1|.|.
CASSYPGGKPTEAFF
TGTGCCAGCAGTTACCCCGGCGGGAAGCCCACTGAAGCTTTCTTT
>TRBV27|12|TRBJ1-1|.|TRBD1
CASSDRDTEAFF
TGTGCCAGCAGTGACAGGGACACTGAAGCTTTCTTT
>TRBV4-2|16|TRBJ2-1|.|TRBD1
CASSQGPSGQGNEQFF
TGTGCCAGCAGCCAAGGACCGTCCGGACAGGGCAATGAGCAGTTCTTC
>TRBV4-1|16|TRBJ1-4|few|.
CASSQERGPMIEKLFF
TGCGCCAGCAGCCAAGAACGAGGGCCTATGATCGAAAAACTGTTTTTT
>TRBV30|16|TRBJ1-5|.|TRBD1
CAWTPGTGNSNQPQHF
TGTGCCTGGACCCCCGGGACAGGGAATAGCAATCAGCCCCAGCATTTT
>TRBV18|13|TRBJ2-3|.|TRBD1
CASSPRQGDTQYF
TGTGCCAGCTCACCACGACAGGGCGATACGCAGTATTTT
>TRBV28|12|TRBJ1-6|.|.
CASSLSNSPLHF
TGTGCCAGCAGTTTATCGAATTCACCCCTCCACTTT
>TRBV5-1|16|TRBJ1-1|.|.
CASSSSFETGNTEAFF
TGCGCCAGCAGCTCCTCCTTTGAGACAGGAAACACTGAAGCTTTCTTT
>TRBV11-2|13|TRBJ2-5|once|.
CASSRTTQETQYF
TGTGCCAGCAGCAGGACTACGCAAGAGACCCAGTACTTC
>TRBV28|15|TRBJ1-4|once|TRBD1
CASRDSQGAREKLFF
TGTGCCAGCAGGGATTCCCAGGGGGCGCGTGAAAAACTGTTTTTT
>TRBV5-6|14|TRBJ1-2|.|.
CASSLKVTAYGYTF
TGTGCCAGCAGCTTGAAGGTGACAGCATATGGCTACACCTTC
>TRBV2|14|TRBJ2-7|.|.
CASSERILSYEQYF
TGTGCCAGCAGTGAGAGGATACTCTCCTACGAGCAGTACTTC
>TRBV24-1|13|TRBJ1-2|.|.
CATSGTDSYGYTF
TGTGCCACCAGTGGGACGGACAGCTATGGCTACACCTTC
>TRBV4-3|15|TRBJ2-1|once|.
CASSQAVPGNNEQFF
TGCGCCAGCAGCCAAGCGGTCCCAGGGAACAATGAGCAGTTCTTC
>TRBV18|16|TRBJ1-1|.|.
CASSEAISSGGTEAFF
TGTGCCAGCTCAGAGGCTATTTCTTCGGGGGGGACTGAAGCTTTCTTT
>TRBV2|15|TRBJ2-1|.|TRBD1
CASTAGTGRSNEQFF
TGTGCCAGCACTGCCGGGACAGGGCGCTCCAATGAGCAGTTCTTC
>TRBV4-2|14|TRBJ2-5|.|.
CASSPSASQETQYF
TGTGCCAGCAGCCCCTCTGCGAGCCAAGAGACCCAGTACTTC
>TRBV9|13|TRBJ1-2|.|.
CASSVVSGYGYTF
TGTGCCAGCAGCGTAGTTTCGGGGTATGGCTACACCTTC
>TRBV5-1|15|TRBJ2-2|.|.
CASSLWGDDTGELFF
TGCGCCAGCAGCTTGTGGGGCGACGACACCGGGGAGCTGTTTTTT
>TRBV7-2|14|TRBJ2-3|few|.
CASSLVAGRDTQYF
TGTGCCAGCAGCTTAGTTGCAGGGCGAGATACGCAGTATTTT
>TRBV5-1|15|TRBJ1-3|.|TRBD1
CASSSRQGSGNTIYF
TGCGCCAGCAGCTCAAGACAGGGGTCGGGAAACACCATATATTTT
>TRBV5-3|15|TRBJ1-6|.|TRBD1
CAVRGGLGGCSPLHF
TGTGCCGTTCGAGGGGGCCTTGGAGGATGTTCACCCCTCCACTTT
>TRBV18|14|TRBJ2-7|.|.
CASSPDYSLYEQYF
TGTGCCAGCTCACCAGATTATAGCCTCTACGAGCAGTACTTC
>TRBV14|15|TRBJ2-5|.|TRBD2
CASSQAAGGWETQYF
TGTGCCAGCAGCCAAGCCGCGGGGGGCTGGGAGACCCAGTACTTC
>TRBV19|15|TRBJ2-7|.|TRBD1
CASSISGQGSYEQYF
TGTGCCAGTAGTATATCCGGACAGGGGAGCTACGAGCAGTACTTC
>TRBV6-5|16|TRBJ2-1|few|.
CASSYPGSGKSGEQFF
TGTGCCAGCAGTTACCCCGGTTCAGGGAAATCCGGTGAGCAGTTCTTC
>TRBV3-1/TRBV3-2|13|TRBJ1-6|once|.
CASSQSVYSPLHF
TGTGCCAGCAGCCAAAGCGTCTATTCACCCCTCCACTTT
>TRBV30|15|TRBJ2-1|.|TRBD2
CAWSGLAGVHNEQFF
TGTGCCTGGAGTGGACTAGCGGGGGTCCACAATGAGCAGTTCTTC
>TRBV19|16|TRBJ1-6|many|TRBD1
CASSQLTGGKGSPLHF
TGTGCCAGTAGTCAATTGACAGGGGGAAAGGGTTCACCCCTCCACTTT
>TRBV4-1|14|TRBJ1-1|.|.
CASSPGIMNTEAFF
TGCGCCAGCAGCCCAGGTATAATGAACACTGAAGCTTTCTTT
>TRBV7-9|15|TRBJ1-6|.|.
CASSLDGRGNSPLHF
TGTGCCAGCAGCTTAGATGGCAGGGGTAATTCACCCCTCCACTTT
>TRBV3-1/TRBV3-2|16|TRBJ2-5|.|.
CASSPLGPGNQETQYF
TGTGCCAGCAGCCCATTGGGCCCCGGTAACCAAGAGACCCAGTACTTC